This T cell receptor (beta chain) emerged from a study of T cell responses to AZD1222 COVID-19 vaccine. Study-level points and caveats: Donors skewed white British and female; clonal diversity was possibly underestimated. Only six individuals given AZD1222 were seropositive at baseline.

Germline V lookup: CDR1 LNHDA, CDR2 SQIVND (reference sequence). Unmatched junction bases numbered 14, after V lost 3 bases and J lost 10 bases. This CDR3 region has 15 residues. Profiling relied on immunoSEQ multiplex PCR, and the TCRdb table lists in-frame clones only, not all of them. The sample has roughly 150,000 clones, about 87% seen once; the top ten hold around 2.1%. Of note for this clone: What it recognizes is unknown.

The rearrangement joins TRBV19 to TRBJ1-2; the match to TRBD1 covers 7 bases. This clonotype was sampled from an adult in good health. The sample in question was peripheral blood, obtained on day 0 of AZD1222 vaccination. CDR3 in DNA: TGTGCCAGTAGTATGCCAACTATCGGACAGGTCGTCTACACCTTC. This gives the protein CASSMPTIGQVVYTF.